These 18 T cell receptor beta chains were sequenced from one sample in a study of graft-versus-host responses after intestinal transplantation. Assay used: immunoSEQ multiplex PCR; TCRdb lists only in-frame clones, some missing. The data hold around 120,000 clones, with roughly 95% observed a single time. These receptors' targets are unknown. The specimen comprised unstimulated CD8+ T cells sorted from spleen or lymph node cells, sampled before intestinal transplant. The receptors here all came from a human donor who received an intestinal transplant.

DNA of the CDR3: TGTGCCAGCAGTTACTCGACGGGGGGCTTTGGCTACACCTTC. It is translated as CASSYSTGGFGYTF. The chain carries TRBV6-6 and TRBJ1-2, with D possibly TRBD1 on 6 matching bases. The CDR3 has 14 residues. V lost 0 bases and J 7 bases, leaving 12 bases between the germline ends. Looked up from germline, CDR1 is MNHNY and CDR2 is SVGAGI (reference sequence).

The chain joins TRBV2 to TRBJ2-1; 8 bases line up with TRBD2. CDR3 size: 16 residues. CDR1 SNHLY and CDR2 FYNNEI come from the germline V gene. The trim removed 3 bases at V and 3 bases at J, leaving 7 bases unmatched. This CDR3 reads CASSDDGRADYNEQFF. CDR3 bases: TGTGCCAGCAGTGACGACGGGAGGGCCGACTACAATGAGCAGTTCTTC.

V usage is TRBV19 and J usage is TRBJ2-7; possibly TRBD2 for D (5 bases). V was trimmed by 4 bases and J by 3 bases, leaving 16 bases between them. This CDR3 is 15 amino acids long. From germline, CDR1 is LNHDA and CDR2 SQIVND (reference sequence). The CDR3 DNA reads as TGTGCCAGTAGTACACTACTAGAGTCCTTCTACGAGCAGTACTTC. Its translation: CASSTLLESFYEQYF.

V usage is TRBV28 and J usage is TRBJ2-7; D uncertain. This CDR3 spans 13 amino acids. V was shortened by 2 bases and J by 6 bases, with 11 bases between the two germline ends. The V gene's germline CDR1 is MDHEN and CDR2 SYDVKM. The CDR3 DNA is TGTGCCAGCAGTTTAAGGGAAAGGCGCGAGCAGTACTTC. Translation gives CASSLRERREQYF.

The chain recombines TRBV11-2 with TRBJ2-1; D might be TRBD2 (6 bases). CDR3 length: 13 residues. The germline V and J ends were trimmed by 5 bases and 7 bases, with 12 bases remaining between them. Per germline, CDR1 SGHAT and CDR2 FQNNGV. The chain's CDR3 is CASSRPGGNEQFF. The CDR3 DNA is TGTGCCAGCAGCCGGCCTGGGGGGAATGAGCAGTTCTTC.

This rearrangement joins TRBV5-1 to TRBJ2-7, with a weak D call TRBD2 (5 bases). The CDR3 sequence is 13 residues long. CDR1 SGHRS and CDR2 YFSETQ come from the germline V gene. Trimming left V 4 bases short and J 6 bases short, with 14 bases between. CDR3 loop: CASSPLEASEQYF. The CDR3 DNA reads TGCGCCAGCAGCCCCTTGGAGGCTAGCGAGCAGTACTTC.

This sequence joins TRBV19 and TRBJ2-2; 9 bases align to TRBD1. The V gene end was trimmed by 10 bases and the J gene end by 4 bases; junction bases not matched to a gene: 7. CDR1 is LNHDA and CDR2 is SQIVND in the germline V gene (reference sequence). This CDR3 is built from 14 residues. CDR3 in amino acids: CATTTGGCTGELFF. The CDR3 DNA reads TGTGCCACTACCACAGGGGGCTGCACCGGGGAGCTGTTTTTT. Filled out from reference TRBV19 and TRBJ2-2, the complete variable domain reads DGGITQSPKYLFRKEGQNVTLSCEQNLNHDAMYWYRQDPGQGLRLIYYSQIVNDFQKGDIAEGYSVSREKKESFPLTVTSAQKNPTAFYLCATTTGGCTGELFFGEGSRLTVL.

CDR3 coding DNA: TGTGCCAGCAGTGAAGACCGGGACTCAACCTACGAGCAGTACTTC. Amino acids: CASSEDRDSTYEQYF. This chain joins TRBV6-1 and TRBJ2-7, with a possible D match to TRBD2 (6 bases). CDR3 length: 15 residues. The V end was cut by 1 base, the J end by 2 bases, with 12 bases between. CDR1 and CDR2 (germline): MNHNS, SASEGT.

The rearrangement links TRBV28 to TRBJ1-1, with a tentative D call TRBD1 (6 bases). Trimming stripped 3 bases from V and 4 bases from J, with 12 bases between. The CDR3 sequence is 14 residues long. In germline, CDR1 is MDHEN, CDR2 SYDVKM. The CDR3 DNA reads as TGTGCCAGCAGTTTGAAGGGGGGAGGCACTGAAGCTTTCTTT. It specifies CASSLKGGGTEAFF.

The chain recombines TRBV7-2 with TRBJ2-7; D gene unclear. V lost 2 bases and J 5 bases, leaving 16 bases between the germline ends. The CDR3 runs 15 residues. Germline-derived CDR1 and CDR2 are SGHTA and FQGNSA. This CDR3 is CASSLPLQRSHEQYF. The CDR3 coding sequence is TGTGCCAGCAGCTTACCTCTACAGAGGAGCCACGAGCAGTACTTC.

The chain has TRBV7-2 and TRBJ2-7, with 7 nucleotides matching TRBD1. Germline lookup yields CDR1 SGHTA and CDR2 FQGNSA. The CDR3 sequence is 14 residues long. Losses at the gene ends were 5 bases for V and 2 bases for J; bases not matched to a gene: 6. CDR3 in DNA: TGTGCCAGCAGCCCAGGGACAGCTACCTACGAGCAGTACTTC. It specifies CASSPGTATYEQYF.

This clone was detected only once. The J gene is TRBJ1-5, the V gene TRBV28; TRBD1 aligns across 9 bases. The junction had 13 bases not matched to a gene; V was cut back by 3 bases and J by 4 bases. Germline V gene data show CDR1 as MDHEN and CDR2 as SYDVKM. The CDR3 is made up of 18 amino acids. CDR3 protein: CASSFADRGFWWNQPQHF. The CDR3, as DNA: TGTGCCAGCAGTTTCGCGGACAGGGGATTTTGGTGGAATCAGCCCCAGCATTTT.

This chain connects TRBV7-9 to TRBJ2-1; maybe TRBD2 (7 bases). The CDR3 runs to 19 residues. Trimming took 1 base from V and 8 from J, leaving 27 bases between them. Germline V gene sequence: CDR1 SEHNR, CDR2 FQNEAQ (reference sequence). The CDR3 spells CASSLVPPFGGPGIDEQFF. The CDR3 nucleotides are TGTGCCAGCAGCTTAGTTCCCCCCTTCGGGGGGCCCGGTATAGATGAGCAGTTCTTC.

V and J are TRBV5-1 and TRBJ2-7, with TRBD2 identical over 9 bases. The germline CDR1 and CDR2 sequences are SGHRS and YFSETQ. The V and J ends lost 0 bases and 6 bases, in that order; junction bases with no gene match: 7. This CDR3 has 15 amino acids. The CDR3 nucleotides read TGCGCCAGCAGCTTGGGTTTTAGCGGGAGAAGCGAGCAGTACTTC. Protein product: CASSLGFSGRSEQYF.

The gene calls are TRBV19 and TRBJ1-1; D gene unclear. V was pared by 7 bases and J by 1 base, with 4 bases between. This CDR3 comprises 11 residues. Germline CDR1 is LNHDA and CDR2 is SQIVND (reference sequence). CDR3: CASIWNTEAFF. DNA for the CDR3: TGTGCCAGTATTTGGAACACTGAAGCTTTCTTT.

The chain has TRBV2 and TRBJ1-6; D might be TRBD1 (5 bases). CDR3 length: 17 residues. CDR1 and CDR2 (germline): SNHLY, FYNNEI. Trimming shortened V by 0 bases and J by 5 bases, and 14 bases separated the two germline ends. The CDR3 region is CASSEALGPWDNSPLHF. CDR3 nucleotides: TGTGCCAGCAGTGAAGCTTTGGGACCCTGGGATAATTCACCCCTCCACTTT. The whole variable domain, filled in from reference TRBV2 and TRBJ1-6, reads EPEVTQTPSHQVTQMGQEVILRCVPISNHLYFYWYRQILGQKVEFLVSFYNNEISEKSEIFDDQFSVERPDGSNFTLKIRSTKLEDSAMYFCASSEALGPWDNSPLHFGNGTRLTVT.

This clone was seen just once. In DNA form, the CDR3 reads TGTGCCAGCAGTGAATGGACAGATCCATCTCTTGAAGCTTTCTTT. This sequence encodes CASSEWTDPSLEAFF. V usage is TRBV2 and J usage is TRBJ1-1, with D possibly TRBD1 on 6 matching bases. This CDR3 has 15 amino acids. Trimming took off 2 bases at V and 7 bases at J, with 17 bases between the two ends. CDR1 is SNHLY, CDR2 FYNNEI, per germline.

This chain uses TRBV4-3 with TRBJ1-1, with D unclear. The germline V gene has CDR1 LGHNA and CDR2 YSLEER. The CDR3 totals 14 residues. V lost 0 bases and J 10 bases, leaving 15 bases between the germline ends. CDR3 sequence reads: CASSQDRAVSPAFF. In DNA, the CDR3 is TGCGCCAGCAGCCAAGATAGAGCGGTATCTCCAGCTTTCTTT.